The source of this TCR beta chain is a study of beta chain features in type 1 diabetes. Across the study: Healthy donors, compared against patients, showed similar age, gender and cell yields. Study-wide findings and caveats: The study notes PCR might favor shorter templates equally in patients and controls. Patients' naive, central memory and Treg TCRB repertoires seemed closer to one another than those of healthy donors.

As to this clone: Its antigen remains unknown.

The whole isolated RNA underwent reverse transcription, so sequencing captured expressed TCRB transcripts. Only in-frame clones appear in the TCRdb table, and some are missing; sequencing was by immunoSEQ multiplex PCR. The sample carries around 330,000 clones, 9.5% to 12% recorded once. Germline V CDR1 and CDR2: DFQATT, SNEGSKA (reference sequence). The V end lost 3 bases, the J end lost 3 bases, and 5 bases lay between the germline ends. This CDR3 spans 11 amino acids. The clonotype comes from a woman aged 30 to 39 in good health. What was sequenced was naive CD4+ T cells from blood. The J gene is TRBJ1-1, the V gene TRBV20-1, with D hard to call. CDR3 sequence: CSASPDTEAFF. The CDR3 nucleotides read TGCAGTGCTAGTCCGGACACTGAAGCTTTCTTT.